The rows below give T cell receptor beta chains drawn from one sample of a study of cytomegalovirus exposure and HLA in healthy donors. The data were produced by immunoSEQ multiplex PCR, yet TCRdb's version contains in-frame clones alone and is incomplete. The sample lists 95,000 to 110,000 clones, around 67% occurring once. The source material was PBMCs. The receptors were gathered from a woman between 45 and 60 years old in good health and CMV-seronegative. Both conserved end residues are part of each CDR3. A D gene is named only where the DNA matches it firmly. Only part of the rows carry a size: once, few, many, or a class if the clone is expanded.

size: .; J: TRBJ2-1; D: TRBD2; V: TRBV29-1; CDR3: CSARVRGGAQRSYNEQFF; DNA: TGCAGCGCACGTGTCCGGGGGGGGGCCCAACGATCCTACAATGAGCAGTTCTTC
size: few; J: TRBJ2-7; D: TRBD2; V: TRBV6-5; CDR3: CASSYLKTSGSYEQYF; DNA: TGTGCCAGCAGTTACCTAAAGACTAGCGGGAGCTACGAGCAGTACTTC
size: .; J: TRBJ1-3; D: .; V: TRBV19; CDR3: CASGQLSSGNTIYF; DNA: TGTGCCAGCGGACAGCTATCCTCTGGAAACACCATATATTTT
size: .; J: TRBJ1-2; D: TRBD1; V: TRBV6-5; CDR3: CASRAGGSYGYTF; DNA: TGTGCCAGCCGGGCAGGGGGATCCTATGGCTACACCTTC
size: .; J: TRBJ2-7; D: TRBD1; V: TRBV10-1; CDR3: CASLTGDHEQYF; DNA: TGCGCCAGCTTGACAGGGGACCACGAGCAGTACTTC
size: few; J: TRBJ1-6; D: .; V: TRBV19; CDR3: CATGGSSYNSPLHF; DNA: TGTGCCACCGGGGGGAGCTCCTATAATTCACCCCTCCACTTT
size: .; J: TRBJ1-1; D: .; V: TRBV10-3; CDR3: CAISGVRGNTEAFF; DNA: TGTGCCATCAGTGGGGTCCGGGGGAACACTGAAGCTTTCTTT
size: .; J: TRBJ2-6; D: .; V: TRBV11-3; CDR3: CASSVLSDSGANVLTF; DNA: TGTGCCAGCAGCGTCCTAAGTGACTCTGGGGCCAACGTCCTGACTTTC
size: few; J: TRBJ2-3; D: TRBD2; V: TRBV2; CDR3: CASLTGGVTDTQYF; DNA: TGTGCCAGCCTGACGGGAGGAGTCACAGATACGCAGTATTTT
size: .; J: TRBJ1-1; D: .; V: TRBV5-1; CDR3: CASSLGGETEAFF; DNA: TGCGCCAGCAGCTTAGGCGGGGAGACTGAAGCTTTCTTT
size: .; J: TRBJ2-1; D: .; V: TRBV5-4; CDR3: CASSGINREHNEQFF; DNA: TGTGCCAGCAGCGGGATTAATCGGGAACACAATGAGCAGTTCTTC
size: .; J: TRBJ2-5; D: .; V: TRBV19; CDR3: CASSPGPRETQYF; DNA: TGTGCCAGTAGTCCTGGGCCCCGAGAGACCCAGTACTTC
size: .; J: TRBJ1-1; D: .; V: TRBV10-3; CDR3: CAISGFTGDRSEAFF; DNA: TGTGCCATCAGTGGATTTACGGGGGATAGGTCTGAAGCTTTCTTT
size: .; J: TRBJ2-1; D: .; V: TRBV6-1; CDR3: CASSELMVRYNEQFF; DNA: TGTGCCAGCAGTGAACTCATGGTACGGTACAATGAGCAGTTCTTC
size: .; J: TRBJ1-4; D: .; V: TRBV7-2; CDR3: CASSPWTGEKLFF; DNA: TGTGCCAGCAGCCCCTGGACTGGGGAAAAACTGTTTTTT
size: few; J: TRBJ1-6; D: .; V: TRBV5-1; CDR3: CASSPGMWQDSPLHF; DNA: TGCGCCAGCAGCCCGGGGATGTGGCAGGATTCACCCCTCCACTTT
size: .; J: TRBJ2-7; D: TRBD2; V: TRBV9; CDR3: CASSPRLAATYEQYF; DNA: TGTGCCAGCAGCCCACGACTAGCGGCTACGTACGAGCAGTACTTC
size: .; J: TRBJ2-2; D: TRBD1; V: TRBV7-2; CDR3: CASSLGQGARTGELFF; DNA: TGTGCCAGCAGCTTGGGACAGGGGGCGCGCACCGGGGAGCTGTTTTTT
size: .; J: TRBJ1-1; D: .; V: TRBV5-1; CDR3: CASSLVADNRAFF; DNA: TGCGCCAGCAGCTTGGTAGCGGATAATAGGGCTTTCTTT
size: .; J: TRBJ2-7; D: TRBD1; V: TRBV15; CDR3: CATSRGNRGSSYEQYF; DNA: TGTGCCACCAGCAGAGGAAACAGGGGCTCCTCCTACGAGCAGTACTTC
size: once; J: TRBJ2-7; D: TRBD1; V: TRBV6-5; CDR3: CASRATGGYEQYF; DNA: TGTGCCAGCAGGGCCACAGGGGGCTACGAGCAGTACTTC
size: few; J: TRBJ2-6; D: .; V: TRBV19; CDR3: CASSIDGHTGANVLTF; DNA: TGTGCCAGTAGTATAGATGGTCACACCGGGGCCAACGTCCTGACTTTC
size: .; J: TRBJ2-2; D: TRBD2; V: TRBV5-1; CDR3: CASSSGGRSTGELFF; DNA: TGCGCCAGCAGCTCGGGGGGGCGGAGCACCGGGGAGCTGTTTTTT
size: .; J: TRBJ2-3; D: TRBD2; V: TRBV6-5; CDR3: CASLAGSTDTQYF; DNA: TGTGCCAGCCTAGCGGGGAGCACAGATACGCAGTATTTT
size: once; J: TRBJ1-2; D: TRBD1; V: TRBV27; CDR3: CASRLGGGQGSYGYTF; DNA: TGTGCCAGCCGATTAGGGGGGGGACAGGGGTCCTATGGCTACACCTTC
size: .; J: TRBJ1-1; D: TRBD1; V: TRBV19; CDR3: CASSAGTGYKNTEAFF; DNA: TGTGCCAGTAGTGCTGGGACAGGATATAAGAACACTGAAGCTTTCTTT
size: .; J: TRBJ1-2; D: .; V: TRBV18; CDR3: CASSPGQSLYGYTF; DNA: TGTGCCAGCTCACCAGGACAGAGTCTCTATGGCTACACCTTC
size: .; J: TRBJ2-3; D: TRBD2; V: TRBV6-5; CDR3: CASSPGLAIHTQYF; DNA: TGTGCCAGCAGTCCGGGACTAGCAATCCATACGCAGTATTTT
size: few; J: TRBJ2-2; D: TRBD2; V: TRBV10-2; CDR3: CATQTSGNTGELFF; DNA: TGCGCCACCCAGACTAGCGGCAACACCGGGGAGCTGTTTTTT
size: .; J: TRBJ1-1; D: .; V: TRBV7-9; CDR3: CASSYSNTEAFF; DNA: TGTGCCAGCAGCTATTCTAACACTGAAGCTTTCTTT
size: .; J: TRBJ2-5; D: TRBD1; V: TRBV5-1; CDR3: CASSGQGILETQYF; DNA: TGCGCCAGCAGTGGACAGGGGATCCTGGAGACCCAGTACTTC
size: .; J: TRBJ1-5; D: TRBD1; V: TRBV6-1; CDR3: CATRQGNDQPQHF; DNA: TGTGCCACCAGACAGGGAAATGATCAGCCCCAGCATTTT